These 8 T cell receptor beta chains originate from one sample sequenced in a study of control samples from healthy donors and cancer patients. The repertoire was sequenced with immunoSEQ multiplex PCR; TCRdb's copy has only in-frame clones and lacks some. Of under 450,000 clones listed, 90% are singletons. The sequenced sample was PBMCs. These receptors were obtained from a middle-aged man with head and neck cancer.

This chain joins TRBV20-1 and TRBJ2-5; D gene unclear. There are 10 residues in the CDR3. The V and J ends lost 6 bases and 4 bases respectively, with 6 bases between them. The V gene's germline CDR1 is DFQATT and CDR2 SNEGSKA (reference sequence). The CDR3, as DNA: TGCAGTGCCTACAGAGAGACCCAGTACTTC. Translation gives CSAYRETQYF.

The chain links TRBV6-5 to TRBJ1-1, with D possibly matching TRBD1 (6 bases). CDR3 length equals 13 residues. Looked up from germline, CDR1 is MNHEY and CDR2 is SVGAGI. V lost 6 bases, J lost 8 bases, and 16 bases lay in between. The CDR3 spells CASSYGRTAEAFF. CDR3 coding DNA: TGTGCCAGCAGCTACGGGAGGACAGCAGAAGCTTTCTTT.

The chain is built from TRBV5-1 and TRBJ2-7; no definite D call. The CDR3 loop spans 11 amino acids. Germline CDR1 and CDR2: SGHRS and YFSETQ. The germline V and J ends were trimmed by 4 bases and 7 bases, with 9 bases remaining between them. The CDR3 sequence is CASSDRLEQYF. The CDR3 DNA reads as TGCGCCAGCAGCGATCGGTTGGAGCAGTACTTC.

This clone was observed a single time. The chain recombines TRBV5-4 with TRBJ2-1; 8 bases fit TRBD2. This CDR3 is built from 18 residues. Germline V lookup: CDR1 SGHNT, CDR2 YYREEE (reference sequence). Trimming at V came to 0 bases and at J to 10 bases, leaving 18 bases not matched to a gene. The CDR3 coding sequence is TGTGCCAGCAGCTTGGGAGTGGGCCCAGCGGGAGACCCCCCGGAGCAGTTCTTC. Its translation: CASSLGVGPAGDPPEQFF.

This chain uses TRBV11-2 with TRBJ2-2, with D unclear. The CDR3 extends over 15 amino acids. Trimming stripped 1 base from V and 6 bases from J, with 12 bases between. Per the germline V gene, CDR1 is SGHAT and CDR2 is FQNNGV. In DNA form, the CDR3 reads TGTGCCAGCAGCTTAGCGTCCGGTCGGGCCGGGGAGCTGTTTTTT. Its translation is CASSLASGRAGELFF.

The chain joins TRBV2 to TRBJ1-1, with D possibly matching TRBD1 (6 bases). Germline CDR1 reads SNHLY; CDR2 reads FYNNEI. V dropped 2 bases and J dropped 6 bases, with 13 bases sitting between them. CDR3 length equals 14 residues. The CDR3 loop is CASSEQGGGSEAFF. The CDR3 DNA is TGTGCCAGCAGTGAACAAGGGGGAGGGTCTGAAGCTTTCTTT.

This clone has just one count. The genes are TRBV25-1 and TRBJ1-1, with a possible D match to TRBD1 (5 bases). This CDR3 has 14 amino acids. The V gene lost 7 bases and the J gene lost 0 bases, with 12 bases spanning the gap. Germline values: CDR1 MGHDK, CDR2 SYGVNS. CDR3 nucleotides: TGTGCCAGCACTAGTAGGGGTCTGAACACTGAAGCTTTCTTT. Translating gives CASTSRGLNTEAFF.

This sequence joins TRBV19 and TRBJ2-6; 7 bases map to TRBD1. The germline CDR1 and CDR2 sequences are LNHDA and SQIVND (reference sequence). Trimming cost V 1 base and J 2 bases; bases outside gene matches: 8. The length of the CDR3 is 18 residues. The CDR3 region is CASSIGVKGATGANVLTF. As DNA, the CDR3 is TGTGCCAGTAGTATAGGGGTAAAGGGGGCTACTGGGGCCAACGTCCTGACTTTC.